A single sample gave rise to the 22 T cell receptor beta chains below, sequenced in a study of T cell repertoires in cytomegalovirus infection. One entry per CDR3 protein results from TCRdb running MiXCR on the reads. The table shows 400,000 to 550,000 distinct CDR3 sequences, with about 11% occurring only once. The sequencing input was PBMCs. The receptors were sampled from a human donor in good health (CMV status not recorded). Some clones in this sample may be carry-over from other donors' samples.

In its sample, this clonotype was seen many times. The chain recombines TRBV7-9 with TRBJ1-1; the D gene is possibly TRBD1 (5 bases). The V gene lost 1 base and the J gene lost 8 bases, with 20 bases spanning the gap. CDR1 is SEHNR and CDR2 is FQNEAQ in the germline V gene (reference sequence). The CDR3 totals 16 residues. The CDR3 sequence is CASSLGSGWIQPEAFF. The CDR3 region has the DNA TGTGCCAGCAGCTTAGGTTCAGGGTGGATACAACCCGAAGCTTTCTTT.

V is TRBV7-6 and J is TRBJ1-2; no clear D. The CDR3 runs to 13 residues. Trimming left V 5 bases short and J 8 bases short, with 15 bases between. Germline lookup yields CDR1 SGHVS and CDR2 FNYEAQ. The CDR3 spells CASSEPGPRGYTF. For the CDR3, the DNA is TGTGCCAGCAGCGAACCGGGCCCCAGGGGCTACACCTTC.

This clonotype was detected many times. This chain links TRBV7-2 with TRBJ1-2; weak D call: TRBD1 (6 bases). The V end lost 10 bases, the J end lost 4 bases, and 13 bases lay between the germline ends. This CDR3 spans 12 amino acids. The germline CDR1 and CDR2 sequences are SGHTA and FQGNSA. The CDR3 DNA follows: TGTGCCACAGGGGAGGGATTCTATGGCTACACCTTC. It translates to CATGEGFYGYTF.

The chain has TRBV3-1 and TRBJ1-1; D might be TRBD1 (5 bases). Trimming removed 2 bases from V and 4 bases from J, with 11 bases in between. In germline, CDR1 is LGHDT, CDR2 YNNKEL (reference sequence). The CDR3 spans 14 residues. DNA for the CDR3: TGTGCCAGCAGCCAACACGACAGCAGCACTGAAGCTTTCTTT. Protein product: CASSQHDSSTEAFF.

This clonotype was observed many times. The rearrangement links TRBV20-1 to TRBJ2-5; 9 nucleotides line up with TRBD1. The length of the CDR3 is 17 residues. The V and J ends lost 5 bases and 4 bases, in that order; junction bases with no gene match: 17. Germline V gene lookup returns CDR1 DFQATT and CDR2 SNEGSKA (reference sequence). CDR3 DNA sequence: TGCAGTGCTCGAGGGGGACAGGGCTCAAGGAATGGAGAGACCCAGTACTTC. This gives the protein CSARGGQGSRNGETQYF.

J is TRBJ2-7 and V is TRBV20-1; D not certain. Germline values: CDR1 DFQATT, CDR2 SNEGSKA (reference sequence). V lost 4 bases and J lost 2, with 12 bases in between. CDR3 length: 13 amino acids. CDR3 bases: TGCAGTGCTACCGATACAACAACCTACGAGCAGTACTTC. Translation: CSATDTTTYEQYF.

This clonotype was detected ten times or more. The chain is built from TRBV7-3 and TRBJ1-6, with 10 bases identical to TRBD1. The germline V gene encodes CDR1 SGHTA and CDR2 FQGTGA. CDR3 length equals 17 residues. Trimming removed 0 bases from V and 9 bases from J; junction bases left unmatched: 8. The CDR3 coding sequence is TGTGCCAGCAGCTTAACGAAGGGGGGACAGGGGAGTTCACCCCTCCACTTT. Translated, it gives CASSLTKGGQGSSPLHF.

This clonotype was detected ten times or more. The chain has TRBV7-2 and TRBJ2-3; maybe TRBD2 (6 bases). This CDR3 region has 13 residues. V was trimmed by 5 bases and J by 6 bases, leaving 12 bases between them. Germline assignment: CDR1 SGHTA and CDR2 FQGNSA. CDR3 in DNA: TGTGCCAGCAGCATCCGGGAGCCCGATACGCAGTATTTT. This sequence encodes CASSIREPDTQYF.

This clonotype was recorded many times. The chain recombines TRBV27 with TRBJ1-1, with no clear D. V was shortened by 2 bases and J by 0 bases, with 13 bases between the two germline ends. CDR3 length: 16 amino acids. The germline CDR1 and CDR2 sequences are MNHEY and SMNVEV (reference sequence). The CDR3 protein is CASSLAGRVMNTEAFF. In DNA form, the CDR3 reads TGTGCCAGCAGTTTAGCGGGGAGGGTCATGAACACTGAAGCTTTCTTT.

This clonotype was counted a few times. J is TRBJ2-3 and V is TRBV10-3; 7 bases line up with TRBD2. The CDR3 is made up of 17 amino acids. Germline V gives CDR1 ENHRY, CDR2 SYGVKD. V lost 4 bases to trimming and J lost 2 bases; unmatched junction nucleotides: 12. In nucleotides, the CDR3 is TGTGCCATCAGTGCCTCCGGGAGGCAGGGCTTCACAGATACGCAGTATTTT. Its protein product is CAISASGRQGFTDTQYF.

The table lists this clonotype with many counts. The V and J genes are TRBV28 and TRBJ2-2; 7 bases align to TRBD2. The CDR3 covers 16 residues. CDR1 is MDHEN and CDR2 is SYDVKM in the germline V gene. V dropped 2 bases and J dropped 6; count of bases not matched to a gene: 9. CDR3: CASSLPPWEGSGELFF. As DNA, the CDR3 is TGTGCCAGCAGTTTACCCCCTTGGGAGGGATCCGGGGAGCTGTTTTTT.

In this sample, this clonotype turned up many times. CDR3: CASSLNGHGEYGYTF. The CDR3 DNA is TGTGCCAGCAGCTTAAACGGACATGGAGAGTATGGCTACACCTTC. V and J are TRBV7-3 and TRBJ1-2; perhaps TRBD1 as D (5 bases). The CDR3 sequence is 15 residues long. Per the germline V gene, CDR1 is SGHTA and CDR2 is FQGTGA. Trimming took off 1 base at V and 5 bases at J, with 14 bases between the two ends.

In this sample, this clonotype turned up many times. The CDR3: CSGDAGGGDYGYTF. DNA for the CDR3: TGCAGCGGAGATGCGGGGGGCGGCGACTATGGCTACACCTTC. The chain combines TRBV29-1 with TRBJ1-2; D is possibly TRBD1 (6 bases). This CDR3 is built from 14 residues. V was pared by 7 bases and J by 3 bases, with 18 bases between. From germline, CDR1 is SQVTM and CDR2 ANQGSEA.

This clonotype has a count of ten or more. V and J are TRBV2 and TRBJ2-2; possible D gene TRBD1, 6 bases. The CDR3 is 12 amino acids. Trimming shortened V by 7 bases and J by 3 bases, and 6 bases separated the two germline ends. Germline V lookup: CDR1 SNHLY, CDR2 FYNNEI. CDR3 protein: CASTGDTGELFF. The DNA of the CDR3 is TGTGCCAGCACAGGGGACACCGGGGAGCTGTTTTTT.

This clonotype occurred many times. The CDR3 DNA follows: TGTGCCAGCAGTTCAGCCGTCGGGAGGCGGGGGATAGTATCCTACAATGAGCAGTTCTTC. Residues: CASSSAVGRRGIVSYNEQFF. This sequence joins TRBV27 and TRBJ2-1; 7 bases line up with TRBD2. The CDR3 consists of 20 residues. Per the germline V gene, CDR1 is MNHEY and CDR2 is SMNVEV (reference sequence). The J segment lost 1 base and the V segment lost 4 bases, leaving 19 bases of the junction unmatched.

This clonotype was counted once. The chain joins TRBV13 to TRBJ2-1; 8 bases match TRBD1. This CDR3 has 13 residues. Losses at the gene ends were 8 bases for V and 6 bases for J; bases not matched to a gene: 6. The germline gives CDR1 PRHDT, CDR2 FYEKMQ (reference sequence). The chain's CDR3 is CASSFGQGNEQFF. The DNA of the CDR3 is TGTGCCAGCTCCTTCGGACAGGGCAATGAGCAGTTCTTC.

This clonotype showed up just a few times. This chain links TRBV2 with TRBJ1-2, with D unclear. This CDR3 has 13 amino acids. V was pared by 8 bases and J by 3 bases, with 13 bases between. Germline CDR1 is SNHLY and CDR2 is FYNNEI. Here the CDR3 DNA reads TGTGCCAGCTTTCTGTCCGAGGACTATGGCTACACCTTC. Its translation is CASFLSEDYGYTF.

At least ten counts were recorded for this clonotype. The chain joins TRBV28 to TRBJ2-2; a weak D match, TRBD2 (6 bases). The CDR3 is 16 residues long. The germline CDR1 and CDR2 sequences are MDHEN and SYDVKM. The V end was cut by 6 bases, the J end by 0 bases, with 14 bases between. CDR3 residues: CASRNWDSSNTGELFF. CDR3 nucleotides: TGTGCCAGCAGGAATTGGGACTCCTCGAACACCGGGGAGCTGTTTTTT.

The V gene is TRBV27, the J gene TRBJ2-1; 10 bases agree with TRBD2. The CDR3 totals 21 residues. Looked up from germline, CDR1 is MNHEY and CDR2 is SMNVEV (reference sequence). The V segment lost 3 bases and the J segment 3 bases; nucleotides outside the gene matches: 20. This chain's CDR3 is CASSLGPRLAGVQGFYNEQFF. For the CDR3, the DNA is TGTGCCAGCAGTTTGGGCCCTAGGCTAGCGGGAGTACAGGGATTCTACAATGAGCAGTTCTTC.

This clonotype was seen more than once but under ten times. CDR3 region: CASSWARGEQYF. The CDR3 coding sequence is TGTGCCAGCAGCTGGGCAAGGGGCGAACAGTACTTC. The gene calls are TRBV3-1 and TRBJ2-7, with D maybe TRBD1 (5 bases). V lost 5 bases and J lost 10, with 15 bases in between. The CDR3 sequence is 12 residues long. Germline V gives CDR1 LGHDT, CDR2 YNNKEL (reference sequence).

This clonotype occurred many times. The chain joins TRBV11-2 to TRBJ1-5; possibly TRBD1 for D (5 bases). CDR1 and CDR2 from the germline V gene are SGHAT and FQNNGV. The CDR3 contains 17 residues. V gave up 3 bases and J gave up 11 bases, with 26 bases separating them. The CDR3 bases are TGTGCCAGCAGCTTTAACGCCCCGGGGCCCCAACGACGGGCCCAGCATTTT. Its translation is CASSFNAPGPQRRAQHF.

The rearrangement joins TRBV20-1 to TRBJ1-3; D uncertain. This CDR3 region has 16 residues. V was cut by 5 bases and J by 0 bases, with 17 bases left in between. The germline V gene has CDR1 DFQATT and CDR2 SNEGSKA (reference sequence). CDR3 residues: CSASDDGELSGNTIYF. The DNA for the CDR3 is TGCAGTGCTTCAGATGACGGCGAACTCTCTGGAAACACCATATATTTT.